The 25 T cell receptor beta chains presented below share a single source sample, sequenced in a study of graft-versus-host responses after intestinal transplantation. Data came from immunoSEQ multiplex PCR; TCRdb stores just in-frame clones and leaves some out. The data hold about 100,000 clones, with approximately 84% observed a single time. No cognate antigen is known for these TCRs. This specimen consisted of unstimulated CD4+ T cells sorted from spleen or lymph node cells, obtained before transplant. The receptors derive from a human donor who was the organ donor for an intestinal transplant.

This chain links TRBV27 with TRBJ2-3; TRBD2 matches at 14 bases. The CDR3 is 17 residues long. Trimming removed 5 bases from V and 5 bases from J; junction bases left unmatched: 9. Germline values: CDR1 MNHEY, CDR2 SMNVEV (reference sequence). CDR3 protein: CASSLRLAGGPGDTQYF. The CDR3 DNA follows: TGTGCCAGCAGTCTCAGACTAGCGGGGGGGCCGGGAGATACGCAGTATTTT.

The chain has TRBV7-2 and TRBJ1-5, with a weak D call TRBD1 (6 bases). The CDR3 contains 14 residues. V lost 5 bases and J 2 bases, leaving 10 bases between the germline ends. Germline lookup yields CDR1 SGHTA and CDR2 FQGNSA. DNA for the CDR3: TGTGCCAGCAGCCTGAGGGGGGGCAATCAGCCCCAGCATTTT. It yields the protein CASSLRGGNQPQHF.

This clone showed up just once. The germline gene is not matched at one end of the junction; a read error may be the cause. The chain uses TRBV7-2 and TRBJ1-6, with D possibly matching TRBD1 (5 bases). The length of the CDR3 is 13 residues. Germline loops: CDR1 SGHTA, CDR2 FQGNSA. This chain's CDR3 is CASSPSPPGRMSF. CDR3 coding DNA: TGTGCCAGCAGCCCCTCTCCCCCGGGACGGATGAGTTTT. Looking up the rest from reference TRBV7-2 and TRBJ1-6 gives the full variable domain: GAGVSQSPSNKVTEKGKDVELRCDPISGHTALYWYRQSLGQGLEFLIYFQGNSAPDKSGLPSDRFSAERTGGSVSTLTIQRTQQEDSAVYLCASSPSPPGRMSFGNGTRLTVT.

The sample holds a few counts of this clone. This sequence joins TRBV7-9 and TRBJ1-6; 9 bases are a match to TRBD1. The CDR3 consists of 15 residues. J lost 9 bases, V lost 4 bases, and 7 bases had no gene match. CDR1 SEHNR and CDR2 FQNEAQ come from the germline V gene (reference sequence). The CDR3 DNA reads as TGTGCCAGCAGCTCCCCGGGACAGGGTAGTTCACCCCTCCACTTT. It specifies CASSSPGQGSSPLHF. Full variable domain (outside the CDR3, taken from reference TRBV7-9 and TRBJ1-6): DTGVSQNPRHKITKRGQNVTFRCDPISEHNRLYWYRQTLGQGPEFLTYFQNEAQLEKSRLLSDRFSAERPKGSFSTLEIQRTEQGDSAMYLCASSSPGQGSSPLHFGNGTRLTVT.

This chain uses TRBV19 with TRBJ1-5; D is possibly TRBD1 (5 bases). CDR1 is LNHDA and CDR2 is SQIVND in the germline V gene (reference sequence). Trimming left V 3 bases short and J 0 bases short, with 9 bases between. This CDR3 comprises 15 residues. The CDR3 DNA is TGTGCCAGTAGTATGCCCAGGGCTAGCAATCAGCCCCAGCATTTT. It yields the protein CASSMPRASNQPQHF.

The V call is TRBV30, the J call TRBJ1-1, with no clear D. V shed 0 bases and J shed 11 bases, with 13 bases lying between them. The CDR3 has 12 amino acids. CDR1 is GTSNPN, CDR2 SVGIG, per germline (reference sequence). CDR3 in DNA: TGTGCCTGGAGTGTTGCTGGGGTTTCGGCTTTCTTT. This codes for CAWSVAGVSAFF.

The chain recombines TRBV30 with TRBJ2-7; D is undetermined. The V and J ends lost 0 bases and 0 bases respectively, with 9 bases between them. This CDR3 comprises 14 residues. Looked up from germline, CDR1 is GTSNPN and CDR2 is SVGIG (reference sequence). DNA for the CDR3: TGTGCCTGGAGTGTTTCGGATGTCTCCTACGAGCAGTACTTC. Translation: CAWSVSDVSYEQYF.

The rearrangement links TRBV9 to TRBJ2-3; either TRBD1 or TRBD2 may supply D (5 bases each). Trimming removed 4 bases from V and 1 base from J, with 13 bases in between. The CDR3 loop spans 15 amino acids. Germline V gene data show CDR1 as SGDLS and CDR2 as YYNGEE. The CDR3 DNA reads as TGTGCCAGCAGCCCGTGGGACCGAGGCACAGATACGCAGTATTTT. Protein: CASSPWDRGTDTQYF.

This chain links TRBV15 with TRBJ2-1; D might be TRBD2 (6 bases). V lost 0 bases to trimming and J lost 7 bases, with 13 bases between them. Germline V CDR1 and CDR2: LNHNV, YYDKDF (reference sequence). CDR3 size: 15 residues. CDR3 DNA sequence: TGTGCCACCAGCAGAGATCTCCGGAGGGCTAATGAGCAGTTCTTC. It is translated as CATSRDLRRANEQFF.

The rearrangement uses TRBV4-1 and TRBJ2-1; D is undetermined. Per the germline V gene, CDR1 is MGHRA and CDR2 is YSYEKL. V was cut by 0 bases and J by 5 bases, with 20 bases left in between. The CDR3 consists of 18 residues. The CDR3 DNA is TGCGCCAGCAGCCAAGACCCTCCGTTTGGGTTGGGGAACAATGAGCAGTTCTTC. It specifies CASSQDPPFGLGNNEQFF.

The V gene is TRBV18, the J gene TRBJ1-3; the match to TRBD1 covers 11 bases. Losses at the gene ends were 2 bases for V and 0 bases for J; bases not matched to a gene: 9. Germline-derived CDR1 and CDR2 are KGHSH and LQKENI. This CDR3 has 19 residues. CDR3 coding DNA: TGTGCCAGCTCACCATCTCGGAGGACAGGGGGCTTCTCTGGAAACACCATATATTTT. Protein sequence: CASSPSRRTGGFSGNTIYF.

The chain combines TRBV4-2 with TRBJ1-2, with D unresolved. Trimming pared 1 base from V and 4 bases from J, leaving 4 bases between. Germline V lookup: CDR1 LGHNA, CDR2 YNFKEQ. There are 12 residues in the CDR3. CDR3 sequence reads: CASSQGTYGYTF. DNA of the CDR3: TGTGCCAGCAGCCAAGGGACCTATGGCTACACCTTC.

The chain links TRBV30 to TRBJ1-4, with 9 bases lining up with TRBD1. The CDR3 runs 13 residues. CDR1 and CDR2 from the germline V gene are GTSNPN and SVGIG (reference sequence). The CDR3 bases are TGTGCGACAGCCCGGGACAGGGATGAAAAACTGTTTTTT. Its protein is CATARDRDEKLFF. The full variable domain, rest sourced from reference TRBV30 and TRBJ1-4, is SQTIHQWPATLVQPVGSPLSLECTVEGTSNPNLYWYRQAAGRGLQLLFYSVGIGQISSEVPQNLSASRPQDRQFILSSKKLLLSDSGFYLCATARDRDEKLFFGSGTQLSVL.

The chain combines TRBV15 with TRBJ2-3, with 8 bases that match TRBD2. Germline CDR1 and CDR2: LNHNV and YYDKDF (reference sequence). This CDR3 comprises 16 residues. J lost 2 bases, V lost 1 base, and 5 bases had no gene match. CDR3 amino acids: CATSRGTSSNTDTQYF. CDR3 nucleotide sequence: TGTGCCACCAGCAGAGGGACTAGCAGCAACACAGATACGCAGTATTTT. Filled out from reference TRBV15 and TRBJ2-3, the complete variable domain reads DAMVIQNPRYQVTQFGKPVTLSCSQTLNHNVMYWYQQKSSQAPKLLFHYYDKDFNNEADTPDNFQSRRPNTSFCFLDIRSPGLGDTAMYLCATSRGTSSNTDTQYFGPGTRLTVL.

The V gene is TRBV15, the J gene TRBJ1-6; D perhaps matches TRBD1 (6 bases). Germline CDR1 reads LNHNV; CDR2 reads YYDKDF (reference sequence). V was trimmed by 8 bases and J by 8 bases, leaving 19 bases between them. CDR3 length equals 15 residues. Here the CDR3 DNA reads TGTGCCACCCACGACAGGATGGAACCATATTCACCCCTCCACTTT. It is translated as CATHDRMEPYSPLHF.

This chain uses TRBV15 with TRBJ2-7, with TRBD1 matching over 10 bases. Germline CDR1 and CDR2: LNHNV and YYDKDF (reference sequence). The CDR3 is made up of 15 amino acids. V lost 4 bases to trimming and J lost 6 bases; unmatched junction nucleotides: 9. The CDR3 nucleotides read TGTGCCACCAGCATAGACAGGGGGCTGATCGGCGAGCAGTACTTC. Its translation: CATSIDRGLIGEQYF.

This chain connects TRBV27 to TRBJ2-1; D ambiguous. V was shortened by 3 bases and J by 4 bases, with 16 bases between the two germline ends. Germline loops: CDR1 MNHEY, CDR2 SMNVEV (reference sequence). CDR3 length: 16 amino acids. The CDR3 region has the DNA TGTGCCAGCAGTTTCGCGTATCCCTCGGCTTACAATGAGCAGTTCTTC. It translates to CASSFAYPSAYNEQFF.

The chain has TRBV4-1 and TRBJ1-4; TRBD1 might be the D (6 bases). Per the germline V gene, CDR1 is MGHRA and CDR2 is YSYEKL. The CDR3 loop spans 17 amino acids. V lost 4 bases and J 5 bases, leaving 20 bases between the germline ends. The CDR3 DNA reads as TGCGCCAGCAGCCCTCAGTACCCAGGGGCCCCGAATGAAAAACTGTTTTTT. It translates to CASSPQYPGAPNEKLFF.

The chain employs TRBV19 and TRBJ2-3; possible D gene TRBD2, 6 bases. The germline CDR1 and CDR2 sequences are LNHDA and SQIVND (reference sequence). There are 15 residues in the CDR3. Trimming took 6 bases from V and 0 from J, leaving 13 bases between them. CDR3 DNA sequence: TGTGCCAGTAGGGCGGGGCTATCTAGCACAGATACGCAGTATTTT. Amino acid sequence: CASRAGLSSTDTQYF.

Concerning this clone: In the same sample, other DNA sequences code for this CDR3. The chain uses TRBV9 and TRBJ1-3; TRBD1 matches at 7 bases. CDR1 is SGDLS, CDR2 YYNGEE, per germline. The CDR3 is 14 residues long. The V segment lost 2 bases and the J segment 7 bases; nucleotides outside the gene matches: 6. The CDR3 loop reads CASSVAGGGNTIYF. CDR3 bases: TGTGCCAGCAGCGTGGCAGGGGGTGGGAACACCATATATTTT.

CDR3 sequence reads: CAWSPRGDEQFF. CDR3 coding DNA: TGTGCCTGGAGTCCCAGGGGGGATGAGCAGTTCTTC. J is TRBJ2-1 and V is TRBV30, with TRBD1 as a possible D gene (7 bases). The CDR3 has 12 amino acids. From germline, CDR1 is GTSNPN and CDR2 SVGIG (reference sequence). The V gene lost 2 bases and the J gene lost 8 bases, with 10 bases spanning the gap.

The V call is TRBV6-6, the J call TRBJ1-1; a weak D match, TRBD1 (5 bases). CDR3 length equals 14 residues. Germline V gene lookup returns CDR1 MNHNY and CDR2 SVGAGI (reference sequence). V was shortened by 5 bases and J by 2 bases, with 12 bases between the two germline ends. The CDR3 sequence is CASSQGAPNTEAFF. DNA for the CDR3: TGTGCCAGCAGTCAAGGGGCCCCCAACACTGAAGCTTTCTTT.

The CDR3 spells CASSLLPGRDQPQHF. The CDR3 DNA sequence: TGTGCCAGCAGCTTACTGCCGGGGAGGGATCAGCCCCAGCATTTT. V gene TRBV7-8 combines with J gene TRBJ1-5; D not resolved. Germline CDR1 SGHVS, CDR2 FQNEAQ. The germline V and J ends were trimmed by 2 bases and 5 bases, with 13 bases remaining between them. The CDR3 contains 15 residues.

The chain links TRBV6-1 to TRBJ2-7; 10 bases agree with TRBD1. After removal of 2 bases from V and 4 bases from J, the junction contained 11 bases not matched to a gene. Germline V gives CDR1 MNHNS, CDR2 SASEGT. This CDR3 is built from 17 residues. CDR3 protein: CASSEFTGQGYGYEQYF. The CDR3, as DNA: TGTGCCAGCAGTGAATTTACGGGACAGGGGTATGGGTACGAGCAGTACTTC.

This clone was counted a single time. The CDR3, as DNA: TGTGCCAGCAGCTTAGGGGGGCAGGGCAACCCTCATATTTCACCCCTCCACTTT. It is translated as CASSLGGQGNPHISPLHF. The gene calls are TRBV7-9 and TRBJ1-6; D possibly corresponds to TRBD1 (6 bases). The germline CDR1 and CDR2 sequences are SEHNR and FQNEAQ (reference sequence). Trimming took 1 base from V and 9 from J, leaving 22 bases between them. CDR3 length equals 18 residues.